This entry features one T cell receptor beta chain sequence. As yet, its antigen is unknown. This sample was included in a study of long-term antiretroviral therapy in people with HIV. The overall study: The study's earliest collections predate the 2015 immediate-ART recommendation by about a decade. Findings and limits, study-wide: Versus controls, repertoires in people with HIV had narrower CDR3 length ranges. Even long-term ART left TRB diversity below transplant donor controls, despite gains. It was not possible to obtain data on ART adherence, viral resistance or therapy changes.

Version v3.0 of the immunoSEQ assay was performed at survey level. Clones were read by immunoSEQ multiplex PCR, and TCRdb kept only the in-frame ones, dropping some. The sample shows around 21,000 clones, 81% of them seen only once. V dropped 1 base and J dropped 13 bases, with 10 bases sitting between them. The CDR3 runs to 11 residues. CDR1 SEHNR and CDR2 FQNEAQ come from the germline V gene (reference sequence). The V gene is TRBV7-9, the J gene TRBJ1-2, with D unclear. The sample was unsorted PBMCs, taken 0.1 years before starting antiretroviral therapy. The TCR sequence derives from a man aged 40-49 years with HIV. The CDR3 reads CASSLGWVGTF. CDR3 DNA: TGTGCCAGCAGCTTAGGGTGGGTTGGCACCTTC.